The T cell receptor beta chain under discussion was sequenced for a study of cytomegalovirus exposure and HLA in healthy donors (dated by TCRdb to about 2017). Regarding the study in general: According to an earlier analysis of 587 of the donors, roughly 180 million T cells yielded over 90 million unique TCR beta sequences and about 300 Gb of sequence data. An early release that covered about 640 HLA-typed donors contained about 300 gigabases of sequencing data and tens of millions of unique TCR sequences. Among the roughly 390 genotyped donors, about 83% belonged to the genetic ancestry cluster associated with self-reported Caucasian donors. The study aimed to test whether signatures of past pathogen exposure could be identified by cataloging public T cell receptors. The T cell repertoires of around 730 subjects were profiled by immunosequencing and related to cytomegalovirus serostatus. A separate validation cohort of approximately 130 different subjects was used in addition to the approximately 670-subject first cohort. High-throughput TCR immunosequencing, statistical association of individual TCRs with disease status, and machine learning were combined to predict cytomegalovirus infection status. In a later analysis, previously published TCR beta repertoires from more than 500 donors were re-analyzed and high-resolution HLA genotyping was added so that TCR occurrence patterns could be studied. Rather than drawing on any new phenotypic data, the later analysis identified candidate immune exposures from TCR beta sequences and the way those sequences occurred across donors. In an earlier analysis of more than 550 of the donors, high-throughput TCR beta sequencing was used to judge whether each TCR beta V gene segment behaved as functional or pseudogenic. Donor age, sex, ethnicity and CMV serostatus were compiled together with the repertoire data. In a later genetic analysis, genome-wide SNP genotypes for about 55% of the roughly 700 donors were used, and that subset was treated as a discovery cohort. All discovery cohort repertoires had been generated on a single sequencing platform. Class I and class II HLA loci were covered by the typing at four-digit resolution. Typing coverage differed by locus: A, B, C, DRB1 and DQB1 were typed in roughly 629-630 donors, DQA1 in about 500, DPA1 in nearly 610, and DPB1 in 472. About five DR-DQ haplotypes were handled as single units for association and clustering, since linkage in the cohort was strong. On average, roughly 200,000 unique TCR beta nucleotide sequences were sequenced per donor among 398 genotyped donors of the cohort, with about 17% of those sequences being non-productive. The paper's findings and limits, for the study overall: CMV serostatus was the only immune exposure information available for the cohort. In a later genetic analysis, fewer N-insertions in productive TCRs were reported among donors in an Asian-associated ancestry cluster than the roughly 700-donor mean. Cytomegalovirus status was reported to be diagnosed by the classifier with high specificity and sensitivity in both the original and validation cohorts. In a later analysis, most CMV-associated TCR beta chains were found to appear HLA-restricted, with HLA associations seemingly driven largely by CMV exposure. Some IMGT-functional V segments, including TRBV6-2 and TRBV6-3, could not be told apart with the 87-base-pair reads, so those segments were excluded. Broadly in line with IMGT annotations, most TCR beta V segments showed up in productive rearrangements about 87% or about 30% of the time in an earlier analysis of approximately 640 of the donors. In vitro tests confirmed that three of the cytomegalovirus-associated TCR beta chains recognize cytomegalovirus antigens. A further reported finding was that TCR beta sequences accurately predicted the HLA-A and HLA-B alleles for most subjects in the first cohort. Assigning TCR associations to individual alleles was difficult when HLA alleles, especially DR and DQ, strongly co-occurred. The authors suggested that the approach could potentially be extended to other disease states and immunological phenotypes. The cohort was sequenced for TCR beta chains only, and without alpha or paired-chain data the features that could be detected were limited. Correlated functional status among segregating V segments might reflect linkage disequilibrium, but an unknown experimental factor could not be ruled out. V-gene and J-gene trimming of TCR beta chains was associated with a missense DCLRE1C variant in a later genetic analysis, and the association was replicated in an independent cohort. Because counts were too low, some 16 rarely observed V segments, including chromosome 9 orphons, were excluded from the earlier analysis of several hundred of the donors. In a later analysis, HLA-associated TCR beta chains showed more clonal expansion and lower generation probabilities than non-associated chains that were equally common. A group of highly shared sequence variants was considered likely to be a technical artifact of the sequencing pipeline. Most TCR sequences were observed very rarely across donors, whereas some public TCRs were present in many individuals. Specific HLA alleles were associated with roughly 17,000 TCR beta sequences at a false discovery rate of 0.05 in a later analysis. Because HLA typing was unavailable for some donors at each locus, only the typed subset was used in association tests. In a later analysis, the rate of TCR association differed among HLA loci, with DRB1 alleles having the most associated TCRs and HLA-C alleles having the fewest. A later analysis reported that several top co-occurrence clusters appeared linked to parvovirus B19, influenza, CMV and Epstein-Barr virus. Sequencing depth was assumed to be roughly uniform across donors in the presence/absence analyses, though that assumption may not hold. A total of about 150 TCR beta chains were listed by the study as associated with cytomegalovirus.

CDR3 length: 13 amino acids, cysteine to phenylalanine. Of the read, only the CDR3 DNA is kept; its 39 bases are in frame from base 1. Germline trimming amounts to 5 bases on V and 6 bases on J, with 3 as the count of junction bases outside the gene matches. CDR1 and CDR2 (SEHNR, FQNEAQ) derive from the germline V gene (reference sequence). About this clone: Its antigen is not yet known. It has no much larger one-base neighbor in the sample; base qualities were not kept.

Library generation was performed with the immunoSEQ multiplex PCR assay. For the multiplex PCR, a mixture combining 60 forward primers for TCR Vbeta segments and 13 reverse primers for TCR Jbeta segments was used. Amplification of the CDR3 region of rearranged TCR beta genes was performed with a multiplex PCR assay on genomic DNA. The Illumina HiSeq System was used to sequence the amplified TCR beta libraries as 87-base-pair reads. For the original study's pipeline: A later analysis counted approximately 84 million unique TCR beta chains across the 690 or so repertoires, and 10 million to 12 million of these chains were shared by at least two donors. To remove PCR and sequencing errors, raw reads were error-corrected and collapsed into unique sequences using a nearest-neighbor algorithm that merged closely related sequences. Alignment of CDR3 sequences to IMGT reference sequences was used to assign V, D and J gene segments. For a sequence to be retained, a match of at least six nucleotides to both a V gene segment and a J gene segment was required. A rearrangement counted as productive if the CDR3 had no stop codons and remained in frame with V and J, and every other rearrangement counted as non-productive. Following IMGT convention, CDR3 was defined as the stretch from the second conserved V-encoded cysteine to the conserved J-encoded phenylalanine. In an earlier analysis of 550 to 650 of the donors, sequences lacking an unambiguous match to a single V gene segment were excluded. In an earlier analysis of 587 of the donors, V segments were called functional above 56.7% productive rearrangements and were called segregating when the between-donor standard deviation exceeded 5%. A statistical classification framework was built for diagnosing cytomegalovirus status from the catalog of TCR beta chain sequences. In a later analysis, V and J genes were assigned by comparing TCR nucleotide sequences against IMGT/GENE-DB human TR gene sequences. Using the TCRdist pipeline, a later analysis assigned CDR3 sequences along with most-parsimonious VDJ recombination scenarios. A later analysis defined each TCR beta chain by its CDR3 amino acid sequence plus V-gene family, and excluded reads lacking a unique V-gene family. A later analysis removed 592 highly shared, low-generation-probability nucleotide sequences to deal with suspected cross-contamination and a sequencing artifact. A later analysis calculated a clonal expansion index for each public chain from normalized within-repertoire ranks of inferred template counts. In a later analysis, generation probabilities were computed with a VDJ recombination model fitted to out-of-frame rearrangements, and the resulting probabilities were checked against IGoR. A later analysis scored TCR-TCR, TCR-HLA and TCR-CMV co-occurrence with hypergeometric tests, applying a repertoire-size bias correction to TCR pairs. A later analysis estimated false discovery rates by permuting HLA or CMV assignments 20 times. In a later analysis, co-occurring TCRs were grouped using DBSCAN, and TCRdist sequence similarity was added for clustering within HLA-allele-positive subsets. Co-occurrence clustering excluded repertoires with fewer than 30,000 or more than 120,000 public chains, plus five with anomalous nucleotide sharing. In its TCRdb copy, this immuneACCESS table keeps in-frame sequences only and misses some clones. Where compared with another copy, unresolved V genes explain less than half of these, and the others have no known cause. Clonal size and the V and J genes are those of that table, whereas D and trimming came from the DNA. The sample table records roughly 190,000 clones; about 84% of these occur just once. The ten most abundant clones make up 3% to 4.5% of the sample.

The cohort was made up of about 670 healthy bone marrow donors. Cohort members were all nominally healthy when sampled, although unrecorded immune exposures were likely present. The donor tested CMV seronegative, placing the donor among the 350 or so seronegative members of the cohort. Every donor gave a peripheral blood sample, and the peripheral blood mononuclear cells from that sample were used for TCR beta sequencing. Genomic DNA was extracted from the blood cell samples with the Qiagen DNeasy Blood Extraction Kit. The sequenced sample consisted of PBMCs. The V and J genes are TRBV7-9 and TRBJ2-7, and TRBD1 matches 11 of the central bases. The sequence was obtained from a man in his forties or fifties in good health and CMV-seronegative. The CDR3 region: CASSADRGREQYF. The nucleotide sequence reads as follows: TGTGCCAGCAGCGCGGACAGGGGGCGCGAGCAGTACTTC.